This TCR beta chain is from a study of cytomegalovirus exposure and HLA in healthy donors. The CDR3 covers 14 residues. CDR1 and CDR2 (germline): SGHNT, YYREEE (reference sequence). Deletions cut 4 bases from V and 2 bases from J, with 10 bases between. This clone was seen repeatedly, ten times or more. The PCR employed 60 Vbeta primers together with 13 Jbeta primers. Here immunoSEQ multiplex PCR was the method, and the copy in TCRdb shows in-frame clones only, minus some. The sample contains 150,000 to 250,000 clones, 70% to 80% of which appear only once. Sequences were obtained from PBMCs. The chain recombines TRBV5-4 with TRBJ2-1, with no clear D. This clonotype was sampled from a woman younger than 45 in good health and CMV-seropositive. Written as DNA, the CDR3 is TGTGCCAGCAGCAGAACTGACACCTACAATGAGCAGTTCTTC. Translating gives CASSRTDTYNEQFF.